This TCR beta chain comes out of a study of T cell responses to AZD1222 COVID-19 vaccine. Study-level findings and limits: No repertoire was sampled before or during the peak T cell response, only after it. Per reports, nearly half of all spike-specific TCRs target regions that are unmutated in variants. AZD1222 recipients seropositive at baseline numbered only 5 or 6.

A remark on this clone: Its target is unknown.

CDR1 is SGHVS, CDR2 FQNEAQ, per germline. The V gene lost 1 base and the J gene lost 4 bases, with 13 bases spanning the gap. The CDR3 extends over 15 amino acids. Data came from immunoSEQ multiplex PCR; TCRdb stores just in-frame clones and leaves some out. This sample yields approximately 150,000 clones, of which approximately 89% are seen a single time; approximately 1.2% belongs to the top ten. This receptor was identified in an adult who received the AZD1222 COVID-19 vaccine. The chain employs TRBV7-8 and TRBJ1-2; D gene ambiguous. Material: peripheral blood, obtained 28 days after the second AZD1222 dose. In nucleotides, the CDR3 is TGTGCCAGCAGCTTAGTGTTCAGCCCTAGCTATGGCTACACCTTC. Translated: CASSLVFSPSYGYTF.